This is a list of T cell receptor beta chains from one sample in a study of blood T cell repertoires in COVID-19. Sequencing was performed with immunoSEQ multiplex PCR; in TCRdb, only in-frame clones are kept and a portion is missing. The sample has about 160,000 clones; about nine tenths are singletons. The sequencing input was PBMCs or T cells enriched from blood (not recorded which). These receptors all come from a woman in her thirties or forties who had been exposed to COVID-19. CDR3s include the opening cysteine and the closing phenylalanine or tryptophan. A D gene is named only where the DNA matches it firmly. Where a row states a size, it is once, few, many or the class of an expanded clone; other rows omit it.

j_gene | abundance | v_gene | d_gene | CDR3nt | CDR3aa
TRBJ2-5 | NA | TRBV29-1 | TRBD1 | TGCAGCGTTGAATATCTGATAGGGACAGGGTGGAAAGAAGAGACCCAGTACTTC | CSVEYLIGTGWKEETQYF
TRBJ1-6 | NA | TRBV10-2 | NA | TGCGCCAGCAGTGAGGGGCAGGGAGGTTCACCCCTCCACTTT | CASSEGQGGSPLHF
TRBJ2-7 | few | TRBV5-1 | NA | TGCGCCAGCAGCTTGCAGGGGATGGGTTACGAGCAGTACTTC | CASSLQGMGYEQYF
TRBJ1-2 | few | TRBV27 | TRBD1 | TGTGCCAGCAAACCCGGGACAGGGGCTAACTATGGCTACACCTTC | CASKPGTGANYGYTF
TRBJ1-1 | NA | TRBV4-1 | NA | TGCGCCAGCAGCCAAGATTCGACAACAGTGCAGAACACTGAAGCTTTCTTT | CASSQDSTTVQNTEAFF
TRBJ2-3 | NA | TRBV21-1 | NA | TGTGCCAGCAGCAAAGAGGATCAGGACTTCCCGATCACAGATACGCAGTATTTT | CASSKEDQDFPITDTQYF
TRBJ1-5 | NA | TRBV4-1 | NA | TGCGCCAGCAGCCGCTTCTGGGAGGGCAATCAGCCCCAGCATTTT | CASSRFWEGNQPQHF
TRBJ1-5 | NA | TRBV10-3 | NA | TGTGCCATCAGTGAGGGAGGTTCCAATCAGCCCCAGCATTTT | CAISEGGSNQPQHF
TRBJ2-2 | NA | TRBV4-1 | TRBD2 | TGCGCCAGCAGCCATCCCCCAGCGGGGGCGAACACCGGGGAGCTGTTTTTT | CASSHPPAGANTGELFF
TRBJ2-7 | NA | TRBV19 | TRBD1 | TGTGCCAGTAGCTGGGGAACAGGGGCCTCCTACGAGCAGTACTTC | CASSWGTGASYEQYF
TRBJ2-3 | NA | TRBV27 | NA | TGTGCCAGCAGTTCGACTAGGAGGGATACGCAGTATTTT | CASSSTRRDTQYF
TRBJ2-5 | few | TRBV9 | TRBD2 | TGTGCCAGCAGCGGGACTAGCGTTACTGAGACCCAGTACTTC | CASSGTSVTETQYF
TRBJ2-6 | NA | TRBV2 | NA | TGTGCCAGCACCGGGGTGGGGGCCAACGTCCTGACTTTC | CASTGVGANVLTF
TRBJ1-5 | NA | TRBV7-8 | NA | TGTGCCAGCAGCTTAGCAGCGTATAGCAATCAGCCCCAGCATTTT | CASSLAAYSNQPQHF
TRBJ1-3 | few | TRBV18 | TRBD1 | TGTGCCAGCTCACGCCGGGACAGAGACCGAACCTCTGGAAACACCATATATTTT | CASSRRDRDRTSGNTIYF
TRBJ1-3 | NA | TRBV6-2/TRBV6-3 | NA | TGTGCCAGCAGTTACACAGGAGCTGGAAACACCATATATTTT | CASSYTGAGNTIYF
TRBJ2-3 | once | TRBV4-3 | TRBD2 | TGCGCCAGCAGCCAAGAAACGGGTGGGTATGGCGGGAGGACCACAGATACGCAGTATTTT | CASSQETGGYGGRTTDTQYF
TRBJ1-1 | NA | TRBV7-6 | NA | TGTGCCAGCAGCTCGGCAGGGGCGAATGAAGCTTTCTTT | CASSSAGANEAFF
TRBJ2-1 | NA | TRBV20-1 | TRBD1 | TGCAGTGCTAGTCTACGGACAGGGGGAATATGGAATGAGCAGTTCTTC | CSASLRTGGIWNEQFF
TRBJ2-4 | NA | TRBV4-1 | TRBD2 | TGCGCCAGCAGCCAAGATCTCCGGCTAGCGGGGGGGCTTAACATTCAGTACTTC | CASSQDLRLAGGLNIQYF
TRBJ2-3 | NA | TRBV7-9 | TRBD2 | TGTGCCAGCGGCCCCCTAGCGGGAGAAGGTTGGGGCACAGATACGCAGTATTTT | CASGPLAGEGWGTDTQYF
TRBJ1-5 | NA | TRBV11-2 | NA | TGTGCCAGCAGCTTAGTGAGAGGGATCGGGCAGCCCCAGCATTTT | CASSLVRGIGQPQHF
TRBJ1-2 | once | TRBV29-1 | NA | TGCAGCGTGGAGCGGGCGGGCGGCTACACCTTC | CSVERAGGYTF
TRBJ2-6 | NA | TRBV6-5 | NA | TGTGCCACCACGTCGGGGGGGGCCAACGTCCTGACTTTC | CATTSGGANVLTF